This T cell receptor beta chain was sequenced in a study of T-cell memory formation after mild COVID-19. This clonotype was found a few times. Each CDR3 protein is one row after TCRdb ran MiXCR on the 5' RACE reads. The sample has some 110,000 distinct CDR3 sequences, 15% to 20% seen once. The CDR3 is 17 amino acids. The clonotype was recovered from an adult woman who had mild COVID-19 (a few samples of this study predate the infection). Cell type and time point are not known. This chain connects TRBV21-1 to TRBJ2-7; TRBD2, the table's D call, was not compared with the DNA. TRBV21-1 is labeled a pseudogene. The sequenced material came from PBMCs or a T cell subset sorted from them (not recorded which). The CDR3 sequence: CASSTKALGLVIYEQYF. The DNA for the CDR3 is TGTGCCAGCAGCACGAAAGCGCTAGGACTAGTGATCTACGAGCAGTACTTC.